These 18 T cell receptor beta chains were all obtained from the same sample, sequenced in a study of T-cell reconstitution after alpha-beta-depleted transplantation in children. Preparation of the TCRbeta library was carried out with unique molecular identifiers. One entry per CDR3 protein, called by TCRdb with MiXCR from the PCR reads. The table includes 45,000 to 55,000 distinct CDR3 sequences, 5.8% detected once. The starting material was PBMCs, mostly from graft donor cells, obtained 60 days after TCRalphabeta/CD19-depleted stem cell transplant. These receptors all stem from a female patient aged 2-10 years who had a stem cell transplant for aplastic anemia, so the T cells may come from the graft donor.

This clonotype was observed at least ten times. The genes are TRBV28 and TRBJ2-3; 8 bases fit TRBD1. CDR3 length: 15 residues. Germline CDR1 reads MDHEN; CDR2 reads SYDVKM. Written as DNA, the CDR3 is TGTGCAAGGTCGAGCAGGGGGCGCCGGGCAGATACGCAGTATTTT. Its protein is CARSSRGRRADTQYF.

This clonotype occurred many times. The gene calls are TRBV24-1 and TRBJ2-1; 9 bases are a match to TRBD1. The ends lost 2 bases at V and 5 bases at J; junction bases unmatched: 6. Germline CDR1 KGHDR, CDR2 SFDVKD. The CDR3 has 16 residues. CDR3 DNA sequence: TGTGCCACCAGTGATTATGGGACAGGGTCCAACAATGAGCAGTTCTTC. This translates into CATSDYGTGSNNEQFF.

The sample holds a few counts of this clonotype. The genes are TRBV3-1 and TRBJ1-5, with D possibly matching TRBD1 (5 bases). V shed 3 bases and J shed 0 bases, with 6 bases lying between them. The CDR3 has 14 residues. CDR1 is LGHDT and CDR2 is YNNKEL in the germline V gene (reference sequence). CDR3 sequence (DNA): TGTGCCAGCAGCCACAGGGATAGCAATCAGCCCCAGCATTTT. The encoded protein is CASSHRDSNQPQHF.

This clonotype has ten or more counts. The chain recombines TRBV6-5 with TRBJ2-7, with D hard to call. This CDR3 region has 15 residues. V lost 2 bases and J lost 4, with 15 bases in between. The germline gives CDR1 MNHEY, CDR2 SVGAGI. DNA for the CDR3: TGTGCCAGCAGTTACAGAGTCGGGCTCAAGTACGAGCAGTACTTC. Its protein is CASSYRVGLKYEQYF.

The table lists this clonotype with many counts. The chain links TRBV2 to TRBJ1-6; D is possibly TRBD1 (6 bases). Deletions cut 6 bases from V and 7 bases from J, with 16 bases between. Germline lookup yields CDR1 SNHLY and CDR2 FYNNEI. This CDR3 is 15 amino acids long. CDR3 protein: CASRLQAGGNSPLHF. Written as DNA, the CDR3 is TGTGCCAGCAGGTTACAGGCCGGGGGCAATTCACCCCTCCACTTT. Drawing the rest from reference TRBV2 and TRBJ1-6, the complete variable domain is EPEVTQTPSHQVTQMGQEVILRCVPISNHLYFYWYRQILGQKVEFLVSFYNNEISEKSEIFDDQFSVERPDGSNFTLKIRSTKLEDSAMYFCASRLQAGGNSPLHFGNGTRLTVT.

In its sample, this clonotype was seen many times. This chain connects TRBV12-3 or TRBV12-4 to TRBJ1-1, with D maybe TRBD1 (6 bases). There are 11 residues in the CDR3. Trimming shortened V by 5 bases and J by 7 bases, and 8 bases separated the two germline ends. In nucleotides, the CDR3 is TGTGCCAGCAGTGACAGGATTGAAGCTTTCTTT. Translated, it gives CASSDRIEAFF.

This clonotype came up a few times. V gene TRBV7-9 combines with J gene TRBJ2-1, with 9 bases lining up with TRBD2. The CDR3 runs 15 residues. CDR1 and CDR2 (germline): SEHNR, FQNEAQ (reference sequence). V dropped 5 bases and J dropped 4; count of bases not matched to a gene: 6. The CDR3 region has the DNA TGTGCCAGCAGCCGCTCGGCGGGGGGGTACAATGAGCAGTTCTTC. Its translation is CASSRSAGGYNEQFF.

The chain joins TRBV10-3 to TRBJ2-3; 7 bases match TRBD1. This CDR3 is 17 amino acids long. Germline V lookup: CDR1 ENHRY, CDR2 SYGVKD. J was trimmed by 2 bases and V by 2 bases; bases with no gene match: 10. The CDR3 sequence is CAISEGADRELTDTQYF. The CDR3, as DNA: TGTGCCATCAGTGAGGGCGCCGACAGGGAACTCACAGATACGCAGTATTTT.

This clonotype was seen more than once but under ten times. The CDR3 DNA sequence: TGCAGTGCTAGAGATGCGGGGGGCGGGGCCGGGGAGCTGTTTTTT. This sequence encodes CSARDAGGGAGELFF. The chain is built from TRBV20-1 and TRBJ2-2; TRBD2 agrees at 8 bases. V shed 0 bases, J shed 6 bases, and the junction held 6 bases outside the gene matches. CDR1 is DFQATT, CDR2 SNEGSKA, per germline (reference sequence). The CDR3 has 15 amino acids.

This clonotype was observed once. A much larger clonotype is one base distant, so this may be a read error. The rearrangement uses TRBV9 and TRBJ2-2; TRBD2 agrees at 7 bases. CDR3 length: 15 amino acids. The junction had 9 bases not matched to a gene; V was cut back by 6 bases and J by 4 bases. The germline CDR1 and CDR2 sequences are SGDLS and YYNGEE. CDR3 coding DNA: TGTGCCAGCATCCCAGCGGGCGGGGGCACCGGGGAGCTGTTTTTT. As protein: CASIPAGGGTGELFF.

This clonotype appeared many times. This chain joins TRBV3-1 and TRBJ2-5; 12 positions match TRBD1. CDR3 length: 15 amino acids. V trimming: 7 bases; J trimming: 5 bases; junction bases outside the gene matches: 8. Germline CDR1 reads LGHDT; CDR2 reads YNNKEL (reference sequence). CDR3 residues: CASTLGQGAGETQYF. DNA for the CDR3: TGTGCCAGCACCCTGGGACAGGGGGCCGGGGAGACCCAGTACTTC.

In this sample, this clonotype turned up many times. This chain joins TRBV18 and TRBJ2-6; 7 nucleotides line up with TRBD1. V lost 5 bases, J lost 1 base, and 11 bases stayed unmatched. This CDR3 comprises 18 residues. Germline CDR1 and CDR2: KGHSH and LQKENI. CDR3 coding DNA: TGTGCCAGCTCAAGACAGGGAATAAGTCAGTCTGGGGCCAACGTCCTGACTTTC. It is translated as CASSRQGISQSGANVLTF.

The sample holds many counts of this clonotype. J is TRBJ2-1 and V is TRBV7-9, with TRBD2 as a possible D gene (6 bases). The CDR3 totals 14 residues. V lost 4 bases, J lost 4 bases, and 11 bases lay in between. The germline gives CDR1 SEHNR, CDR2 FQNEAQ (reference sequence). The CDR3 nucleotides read TGTGCCAGCAGCTGGGACTCCCGTTACAATGAGCAGTTCTTC. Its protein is CASSWDSRYNEQFF.

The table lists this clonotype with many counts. CDR3 in DNA: TGTGCCAGCAGTGAAGCGGCGAACACCGGGGAGCTGTTTTTT. This encodes CASSEAANTGELFF. The rearrangement uses TRBV2 and TRBJ2-2; D ambiguous. Germline CDR1 is SNHLY and CDR2 is FYNNEI. V was trimmed by 0 bases and J by 0 bases, leaving 2 bases between them. The CDR3 runs to 14 residues. The full variable domain, with the rest looked up from reference TRBV2 and TRBJ2-2, is EPEVTQTPSHQVTQMGQEVILRCVPISNHLYFYWYRQILGQKVEFLVSFYNNEISEKSEIFDDQFSVERPDGSNFTLKIRSTKLEDSAMYFCASSEAANTGELFFGEGSRLTVL.

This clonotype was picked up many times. In DNA, the CDR3 is TGCAGCGTTGATCCCGGGACAAGGGGTTACAATGAGCAGTTCTTC. Encoded protein: CSVDPGTRGYNEQFF. The chain employs TRBV29-1 and TRBJ2-1, with D tentatively TRBD1 (6 bases). The CDR3 spans 15 residues. V lost 3 bases and J lost 4, with 16 bases in between. The germline V gene encodes CDR1 SQVTM and CDR2 ANQGSEA.

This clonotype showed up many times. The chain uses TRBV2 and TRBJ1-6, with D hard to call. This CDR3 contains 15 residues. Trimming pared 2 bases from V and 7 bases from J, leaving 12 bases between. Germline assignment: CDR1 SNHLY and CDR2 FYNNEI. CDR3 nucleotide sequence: TGTGCCAGCAGTGAATTTTCCGGGAGAAATTCACCCCTCCACTTT. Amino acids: CASSEFSGRNSPLHF. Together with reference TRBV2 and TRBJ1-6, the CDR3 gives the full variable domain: EPEVTQTPSHQVTQMGQEVILRCVPISNHLYFYWYRQILGQKVEFLVSFYNNEISEKSEIFDDQFSVERPDGSNFTLKIRSTKLEDSAMYFCASSEFSGRNSPLHFGNGTRLTVT.

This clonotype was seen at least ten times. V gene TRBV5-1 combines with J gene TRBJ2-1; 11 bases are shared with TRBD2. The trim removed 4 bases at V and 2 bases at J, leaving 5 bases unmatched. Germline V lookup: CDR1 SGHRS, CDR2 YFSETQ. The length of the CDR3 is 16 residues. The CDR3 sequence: CASSGGTSGTYNEQFF. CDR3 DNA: TGCGCCAGCAGCGGGGGGACTAGCGGTACCTACAATGAGCAGTTCTTC.

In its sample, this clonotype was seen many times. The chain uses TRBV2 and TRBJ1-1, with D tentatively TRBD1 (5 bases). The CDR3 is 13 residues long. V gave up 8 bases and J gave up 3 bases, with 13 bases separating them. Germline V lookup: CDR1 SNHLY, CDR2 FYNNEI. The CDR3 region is CASGGRRDTEAFF. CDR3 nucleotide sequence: TGTGCCAGCGGTGGACGCAGGGACACTGAAGCTTTCTTT.